The T cell receptor (beta chain) described here comes from a study of T-cell memory formation after mild COVID-19. TCRdb re-derived calls from the 5' RACE reads in MiXCR, one entry per CDR3 protein. This table has around 260,000 distinct CDR3 sequences, about 16% appearing once. The CDR3 consists of 14 residues. Trimming left V 5 bases short and J 6 bases short, with 16 bases between. This clonotype has only a few counts. The sequencing input was PBMCs or a T cell subset sorted from them (not recorded which). This sequence originates from a man aged 18 to 29 who had mild COVID-19 (a few samples of this study predate the infection). Cell type and time point are not known. This chain links TRBV12-3 or TRBV12-4 with TRBJ1-1; TRBD1 is a possible D gene (6 bases). Written as DNA, the CDR3 is TGTGCCAGCAGTCTTCCGGGGGGCAGGTCTGAAGCTTTCTTT. As protein: CASSLPGGRSEAFF.